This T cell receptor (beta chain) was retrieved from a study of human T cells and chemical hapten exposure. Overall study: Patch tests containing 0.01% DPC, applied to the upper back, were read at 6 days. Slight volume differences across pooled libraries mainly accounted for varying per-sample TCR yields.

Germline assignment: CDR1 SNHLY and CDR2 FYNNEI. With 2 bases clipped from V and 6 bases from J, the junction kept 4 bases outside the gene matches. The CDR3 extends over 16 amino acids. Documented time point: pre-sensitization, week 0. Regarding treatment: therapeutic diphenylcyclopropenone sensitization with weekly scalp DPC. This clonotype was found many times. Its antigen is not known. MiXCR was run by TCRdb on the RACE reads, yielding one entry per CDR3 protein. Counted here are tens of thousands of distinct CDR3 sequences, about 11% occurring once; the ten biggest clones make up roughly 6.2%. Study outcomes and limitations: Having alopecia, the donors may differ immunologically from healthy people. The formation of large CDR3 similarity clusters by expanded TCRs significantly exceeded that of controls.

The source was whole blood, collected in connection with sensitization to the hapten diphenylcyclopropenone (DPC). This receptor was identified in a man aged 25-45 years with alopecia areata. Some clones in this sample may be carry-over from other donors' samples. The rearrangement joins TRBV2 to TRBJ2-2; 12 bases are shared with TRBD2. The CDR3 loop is CASSERLAGAAGELFF. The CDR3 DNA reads TGTGCCAGCAGTGAACGACTAGCGGGAGCTGCCGGGGAGCTGTTTTTT.